The 25 T cell receptor beta chains below come from one sample, sequenced in a study of OX40 agonist ivuxolimab in advanced cancers. This table comes from immunoSEQ multiplex PCR, and its TCRdb copy is limited to in-frame clones, with some not included. The data contain around 17,000 clones, about four fifths of them singletons. The sequencing here drew on CD4+ or CD8+ T cells sorted from blood, taken in a trial of the OX40 agonist ivuxolimab. These receptor sequences come from an adult with an advanced solid tumor such as melanoma, head and neck, liver or kidney cancer.

CDR3: CASSSTATYEQYF. For the CDR3, the DNA is TGTGCCAGCAGTTCGACCGCGACCTACGAGCAGTACTTC. The chain recombines TRBV28 with TRBJ2-5; D is undetermined. The end of the DNA is better explained by TRBJ2-7, so the J call may be wrong. From germline, CDR1 is MDHEN and CDR2 SYDVKM. The CDR3 length is 13 residues.

CDR3 amino acids: CASSPWTGRNQPQHF. CDR3 coding DNA: TGTGCCAGCAGTCCCTGGACAGGGAGAAATCAGCCCCAGCATTTT. The chain links TRBV28 to TRBJ1-5, with 8 bases aligning to TRBD1. This CDR3 spans 15 amino acids. Per the germline V gene, CDR1 is MDHEN and CDR2 is SYDVKM. V lost 5 bases to trimming and J lost 4 bases; unmatched junction nucleotides: 7. Drawing the rest from reference TRBV28 and TRBJ1-5, the complete variable domain is DVKVTQSSRYLVKRTGEKVFLECVQDMDHENMFWYRQDPGLGLRLIYFSYDVKMKEKGDIPEGYSVSREKKERFSLILESASTNQTSMYLCASSPWTGRNQPQHFGDGTRLSIL.

This sequence joins TRBV7-9 and TRBJ1-4; perhaps TRBD1 as D (5 bases). Trimming pared 4 bases from V and 0 bases from J, leaving 9 bases between. This CDR3 is 15 amino acids long. Germline V lookup: CDR1 SEHNR, CDR2 FQNEAQ (reference sequence). The CDR3 loop is CASSSGRATNEKLFF. In DNA form, the CDR3 reads TGTGCCAGCAGCTCGGGACGGGCAACTAATGAAAAACTGTTTTTT.

The chain links TRBV11-2 to TRBJ1-2; the match to TRBD1 covers 10 bases. V lost 3 bases and J lost 10; bases outside the gene matches: 5. The CDR3 is 13 residues long. The germline V gene encodes CDR1 SGHAT and CDR2 FQNNGV. This CDR3 is CASSLGTGAHYTF. DNA of the CDR3: TGTGCCAGCAGCTTGGGGACAGGGGCGCACTACACCTTC.

The CDR3 here is CASRELGSLHEQYF. For the CDR3, the DNA is TGTGCCAGCAGGGAACTCGGGAGTCTCCACGAGCAGTACTTC. This chain connects TRBV27 to TRBJ2-7; a possible D gene is TRBD2 (6 bases). The germline CDR1 and CDR2 sequences are MNHEY and SMNVEV (reference sequence). Trimming took off 6 bases at V and 5 bases at J, with 17 bases between the two ends. CDR3 length: 14 amino acids.

V and J are TRBV10-3 and TRBJ2-3, with TRBD2 identical over 7 bases. The CDR3 runs 13 residues. The V and J ends lost 11 bases and 6 bases, in that order; junction bases with no gene match: 11. CDR1 and CDR2 from the germline V gene are ENHRY and SYGVKD. The CDR3 DNA reads as TGTGCCGCCAGACTAGCCCCCGTGGATACGCAGTATTTT. Its translation is CAARLAPVDTQYF.

By share, this clone ranks as medium-sized (0.01 to 0.1%). The genes are TRBV9 and TRBJ2-2; the D is unclear. The V and J ends lost 1 base and 9 bases respectively, with 7 bases between them. The CDR3 contains 12 residues. Germline assignment: CDR1 SGDLS and CDR2 YYNGEE. The CDR3 coding sequence is TGTGCCAGCAGCGTATCTAACCGGGAGCTGTTTTTT. Its translation: CASSVSNRELFF.

The chain combines TRBV2 with TRBJ2-7, with D unclear. The V and J ends lost 5 bases and 5 bases respectively, with 7 bases between them. The CDR3 contains 11 residues. The germline gives CDR1 SNHLY, CDR2 FYNNEI. The CDR3 spells CASSLGNEQYF. As DNA, the CDR3 is TGTGCCAGCAGTCTAGGGAACGAGCAGTACTTC.

This clone was seen more than once but under ten times. The CDR3 sequence is CASSLGQGRTEAFF. The CDR3 DNA follows: TGTGCCAGCAGTTTGGGACAGGGGCGCACTGAAGCTTTCTTT. This chain connects TRBV27 to TRBJ1-1, with TRBD1 identical over 10 bases. Trimming took 3 bases from V and 4 from J; bases not matched to a gene: 2. The CDR3 runs to 14 residues. Per germline, CDR1 MNHEY and CDR2 SMNVEV (reference sequence).

This rearrangement joins TRBV4-1 to TRBJ1-1; a possible D gene is TRBD1 (6 bases). The CDR3 has 13 residues. The germline V gene encodes CDR1 MGHRA and CDR2 YSYEKL. V dropped 1 base and J dropped 6 bases, with 9 bases sitting between them. CDR3 sequence reads: CASSQGRGAEAFF. Written as DNA, the CDR3 is TGCGCCAGCAGCCAAGGAAGGGGGGCTGAAGCTTTCTTT.

This chain links TRBV5-6 with TRBJ2-4, with TRBD2 matching 7 bases. Germline-derived CDR1 and CDR2 are SGHDT and YYEEEE. The CDR3 extends over 15 amino acids. J gave up 2 bases and V 4 bases, and 6 bases lay outside the gene matches. CDR3 residues: CASSPSGRTKNIQYF. For the CDR3, the DNA is TGTGCCAGCAGCCCCTCCGGGAGGACCAAAAACATTCAGTACTTC.

The rearrangement uses TRBV4-1 and TRBJ2-2; 7 bases match TRBD2. The V segment lost 0 bases and the J segment 3 bases; nucleotides outside the gene matches: 1. Germline V lookup: CDR1 MGHRA, CDR2 YSYEKL. The CDR3 spans 15 residues. CDR3 region: CASSQEGGDTGELFF. CDR3 bases: TGCGCCAGCAGCCAAGAGGGAGGGGACACCGGGGAGCTGTTTTTT.

The gene calls are TRBV2 and TRBJ2-5; no clear D. Germline CDR1 and CDR2: SNHLY and FYNNEI. CDR3 length: 13 residues. V was pared by 3 bases and J by 4 bases, with 9 bases between. The CDR3 loop is CASSDRLSETQYF. DNA of the CDR3: TGTGCCAGCAGTGACAGGCTTTCAGAGACCCAGTACTTC.

The rearrangement links TRBV9 to TRBJ2-2, with 7 bases aligning to TRBD2. Trimming removed 6 bases from V and 9 bases from J; junction bases left unmatched: 8. The length of the CDR3 is 13 residues. CDR1 is SGDLS and CDR2 is YYNGEE in the germline V gene. The CDR3 reads CASKLAGERELFF. The CDR3, as DNA: TGTGCCAGCAAACTGGCGGGAGAACGGGAGCTGTTTTTT.

The rearrangement links TRBV5-1 to TRBJ2-7; D remains unclear. The CDR3 extends over 12 amino acids. With 4 bases removed from V and 2 bases from J, the gap between germline ends came to 7 bases. The germline gives CDR1 SGHRS, CDR2 YFSETQ. The DNA for the CDR3 is TGCGCCAGCAGCCATGACACCTACGAGCAGTACTTC. This codes for CASSHDTYEQYF.

The V gene is TRBV27, the J gene TRBJ2-1; tentative D call: TRBD2 (6 bases). CDR3 size: 14 residues. The germline V gene encodes CDR1 MNHEY and CDR2 SMNVEV (reference sequence). The germline V and J ends were trimmed by 9 bases and 0 bases, with 12 bases remaining between them. The CDR3 sequence is CASAAGSSYNEQFF. In nucleotides, the CDR3 is TGTGCCAGTGCAGCCGGGAGCTCCTACAATGAGCAGTTCTTC.

The V gene is TRBV5-1, the J gene TRBJ2-2; tentatively, D is TRBD1 or TRBD2 (5 bases each). Germline CDR1 SGHRS, CDR2 YFSETQ. Deletions cut 0 bases from V and 2 bases from J, with 14 bases between. The CDR3 is 17 residues long. CDR3: CASSLAIVGTNTGELFF. The CDR3 DNA sequence: TGCGCCAGCAGCTTGGCCATTGTGGGGACCAACACCGGGGAGCTGTTTTTT.

The chain recombines TRBV4-3 with TRBJ2-7, with 12 bases fitting TRBD1. After removal of 1 base from V and 4 bases from J, the junction contained 5 bases not matched to a gene. The CDR3 is 16 residues long. The germline gives CDR1 LGHNA, CDR2 YSLEER. The CDR3 here is CASSQGGGQGAYEQYF. The DNA of the CDR3 is TGCGCCAGCAGCCAAGGCGGGGGACAGGGGGCTTACGAGCAGTACTTC.

This chain connects TRBV6-5 to TRBJ2-7; the D is unclear. The V end was cut by 4 bases, the J end by 2 bases, with 6 bases between. The CDR3 spans 12 residues. Germline CDR1 and CDR2: MNHEY and SVGAGI. CDR3 region: CASSLGTYEQYF. In nucleotides, the CDR3 is TGTGCCAGCAGTTTAGGGACCTACGAGCAGTACTTC.

V usage is TRBV10-3 and J usage is TRBJ2-1; TRBD2 matches at 10 bases. The CDR3 totals 16 residues. CDR1 ENHRY and CDR2 SYGVKD come from the germline V gene. Losses at the gene ends were 6 bases for V and 6 bases for J; bases not matched to a gene: 11. CDR3 protein: CAIRHLAGEGGNEQFF. Here the CDR3 DNA reads TGTGCCATCAGACACCTAGCGGGAGAAGGAGGCAATGAGCAGTTCTTC.

This chain links TRBV6-6 with TRBJ2-5; D is ambiguous. The CDR3 is 13 residues long. Trimming cost V 3 bases and J 6 bases, with 11 bases left between them. Per the germline V gene, CDR1 is MNHNY and CDR2 is SVGAGI (reference sequence). The CDR3 DNA sequence: TGTGCCAGCAGTTATGACCAAGCGAAGACCCAGTACTTC. Translation: CASSYDQAKTQYF.

The V and J genes are TRBV28 and TRBJ2-1, with D tentatively TRBD1 (6 bases). The length of the CDR3 is 17 residues. The V end was cut by 5 bases, the J end by 4 bases, with 21 bases between. The germline V gene has CDR1 MDHEN and CDR2 SYDVKM. In nucleotides, the CDR3 is TGTGCCAGCAGTAATGGACTTACTCAGGGGTTTTACAATGAGCAGTTCTTC. Residues: CASSNGLTQGFYNEQFF.

This clone came up a few times. The CDR3 DNA is TGCAGCGCTAGGGACTCAAACTTCTACGAGCAGTACTTC. Amino acid sequence: CSARDSNFYEQYF. The rearrangement joins TRBV29-1 to TRBJ2-7; TRBD2 might be the D (6 bases). V lost 7 bases and J 3 bases, leaving 16 bases between the germline ends. The CDR3 consists of 13 residues. Germline CDR1 is SQVTM and CDR2 is ANQGSEA.

V gene TRBV5-4 combines with J gene TRBJ2-1; no clear D gene. CDR1 is SGHNT and CDR2 is YYREEE in the germline V gene (reference sequence). V was cut by 4 bases and J by 5 bases, with 4 bases left in between. The CDR3 totals 11 residues. The chain's CDR3 is CASSDHNEQFF. CDR3 in DNA: TGTGCCAGCAGCGACCACAATGAGCAGTTCTTC.

This clone was detected only once. CDR3: CASSVTSGPRETQYF. Here the CDR3 DNA reads TGTGCCAGCAGTGTGACTAGCGGGCCTCGGGAGACCCAGTACTTC. The chain joins TRBV28 to TRBJ2-5; 10 bases are a match to TRBD2. Trimming removed 5 bases from V and 5 bases from J; junction bases left unmatched: 8. Germline V lookup: CDR1 MDHEN, CDR2 SYDVKM. The CDR3 extends over 15 amino acids.